This record covers a single TCR beta chain. It has no known antigen specificity. Base qualities are not at hand, and no much larger clone is one base apart. The method behind the library was multiplex PCR. Sequencer: Illumina HiSeq 4000. TCR beta libraries were built with iRepertoire HTBI primers and Arm-PCR amplification of CDR3 regions. Before sequencing, the PCR products underwent gel purification. The paper's data handling went like this. A total of some 65 TRBV and approximately 15 TRBJ segments were identified across samples and were used for gene usage analysis of CDR3 amino acid clonotypes. COPE and FqMerger were used to merge the filtered high-quality paired reads into contigs. Contigs were aligned with BLAST to IMGT TRBV, TRBD and TRBJ reference genes, and CDR3 was defined per IMGT. Any clonotype with a frequency above 0.1% was counted as a highly expanded clone. Repertoire diversity was measured by Shannon entropy, and V-J evenness by the Gini coefficient. Clonotypes shared by more than one individual were considered public. TCRdb itself trimmed the public reads at Q25 with fastp, ran MiXCR and retained productive beta chains. Every CDR3 protein is listed once, alongside the most common genes and DNA of its rows. TCRdb assigned the V and J calls; the authors' analysis was not used. The sample records about 660,000 distinct CDR3 sequences, about 30% of which are singletons. About 42% of the sample goes to the ten largest clones.

Including cysteine and phenylalanine, the CDR3 has 14 amino acids. Only the CDR3 region is kept as DNA, spanning 42 bases read in frame from base 1. V has 5 bases trimmed and J has 10 bases trimmed; junction bases matching no gene number 14. As encoded in the germline V gene (reference sequence), CDR1 is GTSNPN while CDR2 is SVGIG. The data are from a study of regulatory T cells in long-lasting Graves disease (dated by TCRdb to the early 2020s). The study in broad terms: Persistent Graves' disease meant more than 5 years of antithyroid drug treatment with TSH receptor autoantibodies that stayed positive. A total of approximately 35 samples were covered by TCR sequencing, comprising around 13 persistent and approximately 20 newly diagnosed Graves' disease patients. The study took place in China and was registered as a clinical trial. Peripheral blood TCR sequencing and RNA sequencing compared persistent Graves' disease patients with newly diagnosed Graves' disease patients. On average, persistent Graves' disease patients in the clinical cohort had been on antithyroid drugs for about 10.3 years.

What this sample's time point label stands for: persistent/refractory GD, antithyroid drugs over 5 years with positive TRAb. For both TCR sequencing and RNA sequencing, RNA was extracted from PBMCs in TRIzol. Graves' disease was diagnosed according to American Thyroid Association guidelines. Recruitment of patients was carried out at an endocrinology department in Xi'an, China. Each patient gave 8.5 to 9.5 milliliters of peripheral blood, collected in an EDTA anticoagulant tube. Ficoll Paque Plus density gradient separation was used to isolate PBMCs, and no further T cell sorting was done. An Agilent 2100 Bioanalyzer and agarose gel were used to check RNA quality, and a NanoDrop 2000 was used to measure RNA concentration. General study outcomes and caveats: As a limitation, the authors acknowledged that the small sample size may reduce accuracy. A larger number of public clonotypes was shared among persistent patients (fewer than 3,000) than among newly diagnosed patients (around 870). Sequencing and analysis were limited to the TCR beta chain. TRBV28, TRBJ1-2 and TRBJ2-5 were preferentially used in persistent disease, while TRBV20-1 and TRBJ2-1 were favored in newly diagnosed disease. Peripheral blood alone was examined, since thyroid tissue, which constituted the primary lesion, could not be accessed. Persistent Graves' disease patients showed lower TCR Shannon entropy and fewer highly expanded clones than newly diagnosed patients, suggesting clonal expansion.

Sequences were derived from peripheral blood mononuclear cells (PBMCs), sampled when the disease was refractory, from a patient treated with antithyroid drugs. Rearrangement joined TRBV30 to TRBJ1-1; TRBD1 agrees with 9 junctional bases. This receptor was taken from a female donor with Graves disease. In nucleotide form, the sequence is TGTGCCTGGGGGGACAGGGCCCTGAGTGTGTCAGCTTTCTTT. This yields the protein CAWGDRALSVSAFF.